This TCR beta chain was observed in a study of shared clonotypes between healthy human individuals. Study findings and constraints: In several donors, approximately 5% of naive CD4 clonotypes appeared in common.

V lost 1 base and J lost 0, with 6 bases in between. Germline V CDR1 and CDR2: LNHDA, SQIVND (reference sequence). This CDR3 has 14 residues. The assay was run at deep level. Produced via immunoSEQ multiplex PCR; TCRdb's table is partial and in-frame only. The table lists roughly 2,300,000 clones, 80% to 95% of them singletons, with 0.37% in the top ten. As regards this clone: Its antigen remains unidentified.

The chain employs TRBV19 and TRBJ1-2; D remains unclear. This sequence was found in a man in his late teens or twenties in good health. Some clones in this sample may be carry-over from other donors' samples. The sequencing sample was made of naive CD4+ T cells from PBMCs. Subset of the sample: CD45RA+ positively selected. Here the CDR3 DNA reads TGTGCCAGTAGTATAGGAGCGTCTAACTATGGCTACACCTTC. Translating it yields CASSIGASNYGYTF.